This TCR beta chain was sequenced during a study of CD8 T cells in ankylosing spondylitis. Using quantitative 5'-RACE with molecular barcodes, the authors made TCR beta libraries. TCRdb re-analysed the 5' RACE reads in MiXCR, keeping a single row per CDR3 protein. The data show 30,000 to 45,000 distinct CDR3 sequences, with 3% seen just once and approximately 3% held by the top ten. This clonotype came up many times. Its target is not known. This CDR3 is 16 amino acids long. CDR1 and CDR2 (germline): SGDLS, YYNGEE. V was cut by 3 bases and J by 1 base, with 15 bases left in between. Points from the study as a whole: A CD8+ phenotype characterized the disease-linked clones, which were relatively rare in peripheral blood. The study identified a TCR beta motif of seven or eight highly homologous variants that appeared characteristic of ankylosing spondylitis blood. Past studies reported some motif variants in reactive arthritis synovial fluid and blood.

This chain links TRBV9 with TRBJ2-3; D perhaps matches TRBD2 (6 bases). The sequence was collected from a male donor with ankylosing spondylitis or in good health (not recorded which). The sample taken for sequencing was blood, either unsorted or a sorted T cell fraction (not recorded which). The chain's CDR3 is CASSAIAASGTDTQYF. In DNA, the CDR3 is TGTGCCAGCAGCGCAATAGCGGCATCCGGCACAGATACGCAGTATTTT.